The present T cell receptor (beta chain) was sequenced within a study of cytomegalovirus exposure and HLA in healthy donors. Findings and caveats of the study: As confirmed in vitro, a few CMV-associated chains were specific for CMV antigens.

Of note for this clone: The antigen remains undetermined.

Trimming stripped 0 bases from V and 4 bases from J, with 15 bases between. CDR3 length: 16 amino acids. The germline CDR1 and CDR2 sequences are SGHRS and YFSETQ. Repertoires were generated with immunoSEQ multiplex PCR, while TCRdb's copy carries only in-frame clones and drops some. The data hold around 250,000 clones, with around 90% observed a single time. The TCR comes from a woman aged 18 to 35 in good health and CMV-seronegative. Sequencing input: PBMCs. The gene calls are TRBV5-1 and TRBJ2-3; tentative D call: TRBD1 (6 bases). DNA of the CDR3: TGCGCCAGCAGCTTGGGGCCGGACAGTCTCGCAGATACGCAGTATTTT. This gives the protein CASSLGPDSLADTQYF. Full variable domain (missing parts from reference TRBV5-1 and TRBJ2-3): KAGVTQTPRYLIKTRGQQVTLSCSPISGHRSVSWYQQTPGQGLQFLFEYFSETQRNKGNFPGRFSGRQFSNSRSEMNVSTLELGDSALYLCASSLGPDSLADTQYFGPGTRLTVL.